This T cell receptor beta chain was sequenced during a study of Ad26.COV2.S vaccination and SARS-CoV-2 variants. With 8 bases removed from V and 8 bases from J, the gap between germline ends came to 9 bases. CDR1 is MNHEY and CDR2 is SVGAGI in the germline V gene. The CDR3 runs 11 residues. This table comes from immunoSEQ multiplex PCR, and its TCRdb copy is limited to in-frame clones, with some not included. This sample has about 480,000 clones, with roughly 89% found just once. Described treatment: around 19 received Ad26.COV2.S at low or high dose, single or two shots; roughly 5 received placebo; per-sample allocation not given. Day 63 after the first vaccine or placebo injection was the time point for sampling.

This clonotype was sampled from a person aged 18-60 years who received the Ad26.COV2.S COVID-19 vaccine or a placebo. The V call is TRBV6-5, the J call TRBJ1-4; D uncertain. The material was peripheral blood, obtained in a trial of Ad26.COV2.S vaccine versus placebo. In nucleotides, the CDR3 is TGTGCCAGCTACTTGGGAGAAAAACTGTTTTTT. As protein: CASYLGEKLFF.